This T cell receptor (beta chain) appears in the sequencing data of a study of blood T cell repertoires in COVID-19 (dated by TCRdb to about 2020). Turning to the overall study: Samples from collaborators originated in the United States, Italy and Spain and spanned both the acute and convalescent phases of COVID-19. The material from the prospective study consisted of cDNA or gDNA derived from T cells, B-cell-depleted T cells, or PBMCs. The dataset comprised deeply sampled blood TCRbeta repertoires from subjects exposed to, actively infected with, or recovered from COVID-19. The repertoires were released in a freely available public database intended as a resource for research on the immune response to SARS-CoV-2. Samples were obtained from the ongoing ImmuneRACE study (first 160 participants) and from approximately 1,200 subjects provided by 6 global collaborators. A de-identified subject ID, COVID-19 status, age in years and sex were almost always included in the sample metadata. Where available, HLA class I and class II types were obtained from metadata supplied by the sample provider rather than from assay-based typing. Points the paper makes about the study in general: Clinical and demographic metadata were provided uncurated, with the amount varying by source and participant.

Collaborating institutions collected whole blood in K2EDTA tubes following their own protocols. For TCRbeta analysis, collaborators shipped samples as frozen whole blood, isolated PBMCs, or DNA extracted from either of those sample types. Spanning cysteine to phenylalanine, the CDR3 consists of 16 amino acids. The retained sequence is limited to the CDR3, 48 bases, with the frame set at the first base. CDR1 LNHDA and CDR2 SQIVND are derived from the germline V gene (reference sequence). Trimming accounts for 5 bases at V and 2 bases at J, while the number of junction bases matched to no gene is 6. Concerning this clone itself: What antigen it recognizes has not been identified. Per-base quality was not reported, and no clone a single base away is much larger than it.

TCRbeta CDR3 regions were amplified from genomic DNA using the immunoSEQ Assay, a bias-controlled multiplex PCR. As for how the authors treated the data: Nucleated cell counts per sample were estimated from amplification of reference gene primers within the assay. To quantify the absolute abundance of each unique TCRbeta CDR3 rearrangement, sequence reads were collapsed and filtered. For each sample, productive Simpson clonality was calculated as the square root of Simpson's diversity index over productive rearrangements. Entries here come from immuneACCESS through TCRdb and include only in-frame sequences with V and J called. Some clones fail to appear in such tables; in the studies checked, an unresolved V gene covers under half of the shortfall, and the cause of the remainder is unknown. V and J calls and clone size are as listed in that table; D and trimming were resolved from the DNA. In this sample the table shows 110,000 to 150,000 clones, roughly 80% of which occur a single time. The ten most abundant clones make up 3% to 3.5% of the sample.

The sequence joins TRBV19 to TRBJ1-5; 10 central nucleotides agree with TRBD1. This clonotype was sampled from a woman over 75 with acute or convalescent COVID-19. Sequenced sample: peripheral blood. Here is the DNA: TGTGCCAGTAGTCTCTCGGGACAGGGGCGCAATCAGCCCCAGCATTTT. The encoded protein is CASSLSGQGRNQPQHF.